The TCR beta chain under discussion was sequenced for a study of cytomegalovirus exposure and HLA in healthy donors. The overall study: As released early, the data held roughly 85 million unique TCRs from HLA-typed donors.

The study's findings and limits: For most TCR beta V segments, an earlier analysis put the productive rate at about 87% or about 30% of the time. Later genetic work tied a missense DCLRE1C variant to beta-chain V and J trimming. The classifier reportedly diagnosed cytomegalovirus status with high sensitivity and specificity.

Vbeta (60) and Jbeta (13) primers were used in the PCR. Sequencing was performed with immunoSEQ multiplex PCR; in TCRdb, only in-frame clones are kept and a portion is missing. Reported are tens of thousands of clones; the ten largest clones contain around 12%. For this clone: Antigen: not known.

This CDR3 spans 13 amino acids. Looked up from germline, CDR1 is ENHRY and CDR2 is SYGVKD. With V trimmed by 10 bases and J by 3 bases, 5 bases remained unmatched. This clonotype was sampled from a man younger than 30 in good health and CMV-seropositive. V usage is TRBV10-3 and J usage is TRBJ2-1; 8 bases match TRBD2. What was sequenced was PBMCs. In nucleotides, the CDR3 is TGTGCCACGGGACTAGGGATCTACAATGAGCAGTTCTTC. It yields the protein CATGLGIYNEQFF.